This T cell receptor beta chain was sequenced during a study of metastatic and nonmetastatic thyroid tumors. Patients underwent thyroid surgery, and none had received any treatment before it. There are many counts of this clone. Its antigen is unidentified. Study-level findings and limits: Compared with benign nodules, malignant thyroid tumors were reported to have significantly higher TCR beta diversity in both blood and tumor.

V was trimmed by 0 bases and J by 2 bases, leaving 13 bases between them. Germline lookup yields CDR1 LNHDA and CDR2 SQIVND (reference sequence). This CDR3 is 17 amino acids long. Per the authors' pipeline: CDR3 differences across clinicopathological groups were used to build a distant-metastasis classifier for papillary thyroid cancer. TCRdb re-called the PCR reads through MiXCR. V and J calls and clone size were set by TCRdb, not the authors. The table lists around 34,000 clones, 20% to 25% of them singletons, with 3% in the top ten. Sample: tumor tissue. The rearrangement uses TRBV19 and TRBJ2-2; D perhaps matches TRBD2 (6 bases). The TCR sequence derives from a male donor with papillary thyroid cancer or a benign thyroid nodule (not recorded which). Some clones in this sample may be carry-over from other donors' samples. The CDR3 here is CASSIDGRRGNTGELFF. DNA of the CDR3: TGTGCCAGTAGTATAGATGGACGGAGGGGAAACACCGGGGAGCTGTTTTTT.